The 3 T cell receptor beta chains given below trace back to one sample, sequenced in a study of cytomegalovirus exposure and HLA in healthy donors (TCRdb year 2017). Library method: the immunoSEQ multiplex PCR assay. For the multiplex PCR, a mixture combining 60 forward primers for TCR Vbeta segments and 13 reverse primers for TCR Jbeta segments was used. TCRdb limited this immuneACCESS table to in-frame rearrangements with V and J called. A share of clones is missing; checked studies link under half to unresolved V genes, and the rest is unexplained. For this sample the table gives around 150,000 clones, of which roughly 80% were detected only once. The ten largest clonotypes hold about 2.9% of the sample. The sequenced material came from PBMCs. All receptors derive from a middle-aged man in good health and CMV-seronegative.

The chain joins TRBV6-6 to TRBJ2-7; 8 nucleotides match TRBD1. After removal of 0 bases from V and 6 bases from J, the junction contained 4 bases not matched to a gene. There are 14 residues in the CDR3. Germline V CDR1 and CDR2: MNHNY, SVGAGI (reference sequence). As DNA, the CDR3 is TGTGCCAGCAGTTACTCTGACAGGGGAGGCGAGCAGTACTTC. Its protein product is CASSYSDRGGEQYF.

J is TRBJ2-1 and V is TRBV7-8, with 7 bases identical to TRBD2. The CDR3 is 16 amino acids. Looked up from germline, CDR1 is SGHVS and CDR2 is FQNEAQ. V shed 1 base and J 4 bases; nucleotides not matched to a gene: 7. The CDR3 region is CASSLDPAGPYNEQFF. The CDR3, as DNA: TGTGCCAGCAGCTTAGATCCAGCGGGGCCGTACAATGAGCAGTTCTTC.

The CDR3 DNA reads TGTGCCAGTAGTATTGTTGGGGAGAGCAATCAGCCCCAGCATTTT. Its translation: CASSIVGESNQPQHF. The rearrangement joins TRBV19 to TRBJ1-5; D ambiguous. The germline gives CDR1 LNHDA, CDR2 SQIVND (reference sequence). The CDR3 sequence is 15 residues long. V was clipped by 3 bases and J by 1 base, with 10 bases between them.